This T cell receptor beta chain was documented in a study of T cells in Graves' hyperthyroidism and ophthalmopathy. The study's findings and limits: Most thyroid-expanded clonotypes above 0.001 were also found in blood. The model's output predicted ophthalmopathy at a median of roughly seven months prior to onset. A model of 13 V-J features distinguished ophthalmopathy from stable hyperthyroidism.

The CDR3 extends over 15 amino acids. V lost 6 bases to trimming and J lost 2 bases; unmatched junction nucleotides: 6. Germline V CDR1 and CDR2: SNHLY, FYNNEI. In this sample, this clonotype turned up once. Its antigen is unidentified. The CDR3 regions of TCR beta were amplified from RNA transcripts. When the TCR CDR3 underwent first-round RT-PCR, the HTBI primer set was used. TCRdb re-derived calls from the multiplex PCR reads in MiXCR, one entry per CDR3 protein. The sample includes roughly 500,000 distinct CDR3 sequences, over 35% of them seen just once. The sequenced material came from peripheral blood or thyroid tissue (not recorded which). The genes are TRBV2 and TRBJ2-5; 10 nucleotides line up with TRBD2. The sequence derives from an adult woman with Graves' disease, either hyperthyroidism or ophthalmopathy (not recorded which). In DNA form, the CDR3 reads TGTGCCAGCAGAGTGACTAGCGGGCAGCAAGAGACCCAGTACTTC. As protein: CASRVTSGQQETQYF.